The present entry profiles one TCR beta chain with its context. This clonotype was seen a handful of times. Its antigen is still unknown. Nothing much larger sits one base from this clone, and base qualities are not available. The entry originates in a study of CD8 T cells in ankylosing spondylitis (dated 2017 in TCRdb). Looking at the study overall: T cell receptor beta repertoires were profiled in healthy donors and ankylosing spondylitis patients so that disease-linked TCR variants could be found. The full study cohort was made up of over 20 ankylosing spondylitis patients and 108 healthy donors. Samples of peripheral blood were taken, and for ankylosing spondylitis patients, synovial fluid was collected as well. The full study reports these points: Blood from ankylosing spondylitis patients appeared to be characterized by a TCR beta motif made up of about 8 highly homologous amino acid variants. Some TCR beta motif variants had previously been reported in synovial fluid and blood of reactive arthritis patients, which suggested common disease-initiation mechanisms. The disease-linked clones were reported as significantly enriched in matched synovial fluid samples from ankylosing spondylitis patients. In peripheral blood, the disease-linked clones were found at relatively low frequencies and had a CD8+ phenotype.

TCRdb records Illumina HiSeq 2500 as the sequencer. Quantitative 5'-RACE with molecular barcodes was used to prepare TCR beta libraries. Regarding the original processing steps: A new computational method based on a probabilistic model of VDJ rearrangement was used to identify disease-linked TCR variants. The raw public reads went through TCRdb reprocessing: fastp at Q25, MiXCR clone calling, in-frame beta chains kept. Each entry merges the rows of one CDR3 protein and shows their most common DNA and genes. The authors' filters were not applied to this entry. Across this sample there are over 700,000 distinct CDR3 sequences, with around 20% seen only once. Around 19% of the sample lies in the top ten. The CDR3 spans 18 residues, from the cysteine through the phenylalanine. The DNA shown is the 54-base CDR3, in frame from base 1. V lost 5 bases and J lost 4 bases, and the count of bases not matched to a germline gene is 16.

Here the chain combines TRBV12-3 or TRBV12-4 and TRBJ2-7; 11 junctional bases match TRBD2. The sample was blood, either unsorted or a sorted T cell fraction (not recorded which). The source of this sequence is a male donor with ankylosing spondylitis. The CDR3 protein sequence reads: CASSVRGATSGIPYEQYF. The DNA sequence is TGTGCCAGCAGTGTAAGGGGAGCGACTAGCGGGATTCCTTACGAGCAGTACTTC.